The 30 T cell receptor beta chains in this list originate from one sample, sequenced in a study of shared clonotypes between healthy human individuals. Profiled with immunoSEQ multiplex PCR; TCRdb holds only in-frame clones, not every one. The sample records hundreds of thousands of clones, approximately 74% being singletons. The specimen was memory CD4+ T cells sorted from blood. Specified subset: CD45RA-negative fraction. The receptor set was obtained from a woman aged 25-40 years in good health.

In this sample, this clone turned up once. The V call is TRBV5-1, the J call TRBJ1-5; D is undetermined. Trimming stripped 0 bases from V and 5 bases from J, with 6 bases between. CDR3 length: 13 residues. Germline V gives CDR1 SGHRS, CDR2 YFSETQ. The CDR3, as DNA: TGCGCCAGCAGCTTGGCCCCAGATCAGCCCCAGCATTTT. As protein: CASSLAPDQPQHF.

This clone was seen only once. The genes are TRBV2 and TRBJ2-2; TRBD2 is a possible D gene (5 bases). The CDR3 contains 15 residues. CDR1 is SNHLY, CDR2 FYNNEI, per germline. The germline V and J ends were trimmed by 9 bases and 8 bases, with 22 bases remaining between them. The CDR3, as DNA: TGTGCCAGAAGCAGCGGATTGAGTGAGGCAGGGGAGCTGTTTTTT. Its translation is CARSSGLSEAGELFF.

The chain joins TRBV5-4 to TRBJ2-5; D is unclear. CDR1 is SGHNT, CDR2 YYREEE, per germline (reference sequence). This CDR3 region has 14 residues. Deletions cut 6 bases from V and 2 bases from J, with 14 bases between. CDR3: CASKLRGVQETQYF. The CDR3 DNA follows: TGTGCCAGCAAGCTCCGAGGAGTACAAGAGACCCAGTACTTC.

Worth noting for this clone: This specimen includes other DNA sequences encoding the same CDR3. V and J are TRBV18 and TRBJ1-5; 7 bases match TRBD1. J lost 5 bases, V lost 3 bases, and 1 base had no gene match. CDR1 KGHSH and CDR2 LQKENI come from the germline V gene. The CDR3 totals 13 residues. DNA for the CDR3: TGTGCCAGCTCACCCGACAGGGATCAGCCCCAGCATTTT. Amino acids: CASSPDRDQPQHF.

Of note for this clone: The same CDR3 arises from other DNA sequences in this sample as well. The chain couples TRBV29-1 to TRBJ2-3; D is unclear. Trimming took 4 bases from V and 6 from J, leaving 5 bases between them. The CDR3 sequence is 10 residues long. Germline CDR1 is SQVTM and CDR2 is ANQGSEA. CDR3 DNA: TGCAGCGTTGGAGCTGATACGCAGTATTTT. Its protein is CSVGADTQYF.

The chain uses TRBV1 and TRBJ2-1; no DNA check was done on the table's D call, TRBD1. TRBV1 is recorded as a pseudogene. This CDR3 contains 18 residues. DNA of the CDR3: TGCACCAGCAGCCAAGAAGGTATGGGGCCTTCATGTGGGAATGAGCAGTTCTTC. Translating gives CTSSQEGMGPSCGNEQFF.

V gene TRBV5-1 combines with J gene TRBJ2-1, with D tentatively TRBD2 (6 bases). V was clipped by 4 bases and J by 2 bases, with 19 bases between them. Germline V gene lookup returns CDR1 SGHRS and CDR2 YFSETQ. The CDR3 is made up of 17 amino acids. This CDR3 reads CASSVGFLASTYNEQFF. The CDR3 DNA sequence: TGCGCCAGCAGCGTGGGCTTTCTAGCGTCAACCTACAATGAGCAGTTCTTC.

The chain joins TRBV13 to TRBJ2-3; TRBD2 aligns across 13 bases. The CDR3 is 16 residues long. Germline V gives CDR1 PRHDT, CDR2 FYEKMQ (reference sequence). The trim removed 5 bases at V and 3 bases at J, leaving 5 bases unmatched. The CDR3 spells CASSPRLAGGTDTQYF. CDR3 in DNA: TGTGCCAGCAGCCCACGACTAGCGGGAGGAACAGATACGCAGTATTTT. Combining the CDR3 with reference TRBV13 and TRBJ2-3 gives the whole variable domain AAGVIQSPRHLIKEKRETATLKCYPIPRHDTVYWYQQGPGQDPQFLISFYEKMQSDKGSIPDRFSAQQFSDYHSELNMSSLELGDSALYFCASSPRLAGGTDTQYFGPGTRLTVL.

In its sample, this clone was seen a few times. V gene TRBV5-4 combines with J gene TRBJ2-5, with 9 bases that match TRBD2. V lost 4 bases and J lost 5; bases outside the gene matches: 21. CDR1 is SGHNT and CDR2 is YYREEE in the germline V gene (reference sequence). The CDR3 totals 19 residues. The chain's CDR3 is CASSRPYGLGSGSSETQYF. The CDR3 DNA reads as TGTGCCAGCAGCCGCCCATACGGGTTGGGTAGCGGGAGTTCGGAGACCCAGTACTTC.

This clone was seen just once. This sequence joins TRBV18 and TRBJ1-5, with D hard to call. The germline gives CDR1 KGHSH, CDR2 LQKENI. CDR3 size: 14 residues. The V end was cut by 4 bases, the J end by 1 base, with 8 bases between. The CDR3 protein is CASSQQFSNQPQHF. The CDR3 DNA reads TGTGCCAGCTCACAACAGTTCAGCAATCAGCCCCAGCATTTT.

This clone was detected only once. Written as DNA, the CDR3 is TGTGCCTGGAGTCCCGGGACCAACGAGCAGTACTTC. Its protein is CAWSPGTNEQYF. The chain employs TRBV30 and TRBJ2-5; the D gene could be TRBD1 or TRBD2 (5 bases each). The DNA end is more similar to TRBJ2-7, so the J call may be wrong. The CDR3 contains 12 residues. Germline V gene sequence: CDR1 GTSNPN, CDR2 SVGIG (reference sequence).

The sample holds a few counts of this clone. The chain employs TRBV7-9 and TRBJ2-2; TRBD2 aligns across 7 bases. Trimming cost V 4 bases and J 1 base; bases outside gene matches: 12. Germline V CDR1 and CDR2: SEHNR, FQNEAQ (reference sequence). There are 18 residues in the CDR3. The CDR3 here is CASSYPLVGGRNTGELFF. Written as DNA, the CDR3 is TGTGCCAGCAGCTACCCGCTTGTTGGCGGGAGGAACACCGGGGAGCTGTTTTTT.

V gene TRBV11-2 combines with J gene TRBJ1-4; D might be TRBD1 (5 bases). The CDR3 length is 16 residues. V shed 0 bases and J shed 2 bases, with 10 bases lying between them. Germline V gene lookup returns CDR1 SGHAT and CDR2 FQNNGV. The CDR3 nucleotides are TGTGCCAGCAGCTTAGATCCAGGGACGACTAATGAAAAACTGTTTTTT. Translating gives CASSLDPGTTNEKLFF.

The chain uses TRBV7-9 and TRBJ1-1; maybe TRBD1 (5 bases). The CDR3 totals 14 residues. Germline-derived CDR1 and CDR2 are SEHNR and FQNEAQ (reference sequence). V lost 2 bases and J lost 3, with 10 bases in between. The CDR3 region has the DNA TGTGCCAGCAGCTTAATGGGGCAAGACACTGAAGCTTTCTTT. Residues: CASSLMGQDTEAFF.

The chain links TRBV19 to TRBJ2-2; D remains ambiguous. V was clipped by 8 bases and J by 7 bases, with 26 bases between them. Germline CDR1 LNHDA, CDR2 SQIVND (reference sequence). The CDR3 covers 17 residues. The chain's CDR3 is CASSPPRSPRSGGELFF. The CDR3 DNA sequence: TGTGCCAGTTCACCCCCCAGGAGCCCGCGTAGTGGCGGGGAGCTGTTTTTT. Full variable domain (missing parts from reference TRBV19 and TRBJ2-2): DGGITQSPKYLFRKEGQNVTLSCEQNLNHDAMYWYRQDPGQGLRLIYYSQIVNDFQKGDIAEGYSVSREKKESFPLTVTSAQKNPTAFYLCASSPPRSPRSGGELFFGEGSRLTVL.

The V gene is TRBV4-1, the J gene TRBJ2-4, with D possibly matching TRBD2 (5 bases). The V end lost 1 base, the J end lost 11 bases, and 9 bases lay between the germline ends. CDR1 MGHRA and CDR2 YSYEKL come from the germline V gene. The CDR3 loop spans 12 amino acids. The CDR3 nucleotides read TGCGCCAGCAGCCAAGTAGGAGGTCTTCAGTACTTC. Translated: CASSQVGGLQYF.

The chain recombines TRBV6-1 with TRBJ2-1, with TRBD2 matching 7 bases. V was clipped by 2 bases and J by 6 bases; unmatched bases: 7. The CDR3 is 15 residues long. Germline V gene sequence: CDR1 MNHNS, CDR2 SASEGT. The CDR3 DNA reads TGTGCCAGCAGTGAAATGGCGGGAGTTGGCAATGAGCAGTTCTTC. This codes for CASSEMAGVGNEQFF.

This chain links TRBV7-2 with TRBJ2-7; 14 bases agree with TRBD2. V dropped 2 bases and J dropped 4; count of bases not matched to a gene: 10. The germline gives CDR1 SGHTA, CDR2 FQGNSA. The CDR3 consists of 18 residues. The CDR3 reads CASSLSIGLAGGAYEQYF. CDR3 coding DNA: TGTGCCAGCAGCTTATCAATCGGACTAGCGGGAGGTGCTTACGAGCAGTACTTC.

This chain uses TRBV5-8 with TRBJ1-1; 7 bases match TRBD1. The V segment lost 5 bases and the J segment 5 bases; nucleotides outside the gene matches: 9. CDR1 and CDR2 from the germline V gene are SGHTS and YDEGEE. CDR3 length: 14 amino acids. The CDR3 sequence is CASSFRRGRTEAFF. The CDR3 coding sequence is TGTGCCAGCAGTTTTAGGAGGGGGCGGACTGAAGCTTTCTTT.

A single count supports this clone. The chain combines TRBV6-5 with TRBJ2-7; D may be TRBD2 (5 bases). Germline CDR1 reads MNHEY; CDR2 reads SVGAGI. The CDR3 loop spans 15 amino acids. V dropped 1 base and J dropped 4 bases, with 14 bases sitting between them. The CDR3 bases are TGTGCCAGCAGTTACTTGCATCGTGGGGAGTACGAGCAGTACTTC. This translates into CASSYLHRGEYEQYF.

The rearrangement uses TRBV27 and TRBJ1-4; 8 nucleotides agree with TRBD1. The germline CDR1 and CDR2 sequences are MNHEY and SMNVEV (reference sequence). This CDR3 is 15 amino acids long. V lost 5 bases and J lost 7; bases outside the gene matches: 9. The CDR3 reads CASSATTGVVEKLFF. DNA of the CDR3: TGTGCCAGCAGTGCTACGACAGGGGTGGTTGAAAAACTGTTTTTT. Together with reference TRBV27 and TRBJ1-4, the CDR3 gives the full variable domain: EAQVTQNPRYLITVTGKKLTVTCSQNMNHEYMSWYRQDPGLGLRQIYYSMNVEVTDKGDVPEGYKVSRKEKRNFPLILESPSPNQTSLYFCASSATTGVVEKLFFGSGTQLSVL.

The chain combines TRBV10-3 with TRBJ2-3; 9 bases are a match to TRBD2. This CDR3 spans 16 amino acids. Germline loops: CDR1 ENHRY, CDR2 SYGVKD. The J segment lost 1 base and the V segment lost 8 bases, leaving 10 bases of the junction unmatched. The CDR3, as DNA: TGTGCCATCTCCGGGCGGGAGGGCCCGGGCACAGATACGCAGTATTTT. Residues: CAISGREGPGTDTQYF.

The CDR3 region has the DNA TGTGCCAGCAGCGTACAGGGGGGAGGTCAGCCCCAGCATTTT. It codes for CASSVQGGGQPQHF. The chain joins TRBV7-9 to TRBJ1-5; TRBD1 matches 8 bases. J lost 6 bases, V lost 5 bases, and 6 bases had no gene match. Looked up from germline, CDR1 is SEHNR and CDR2 is FQNEAQ (reference sequence). This CDR3 is built from 14 residues.

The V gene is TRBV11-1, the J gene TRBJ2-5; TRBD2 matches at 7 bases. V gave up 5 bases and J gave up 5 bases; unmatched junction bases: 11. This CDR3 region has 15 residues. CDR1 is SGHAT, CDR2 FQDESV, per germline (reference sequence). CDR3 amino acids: CASSPKGRVSETQYF. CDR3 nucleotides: TGTGCCAGCAGCCCGAAGGGGAGGGTTTCGGAGACCCAGTACTTC.

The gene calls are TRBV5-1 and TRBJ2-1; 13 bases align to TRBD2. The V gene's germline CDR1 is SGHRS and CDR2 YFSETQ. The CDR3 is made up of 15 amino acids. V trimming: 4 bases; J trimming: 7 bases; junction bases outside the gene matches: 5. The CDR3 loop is CASSVGTSGVNEQFF. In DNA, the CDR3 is TGCGCCAGCAGCGTCGGGACTAGCGGGGTGAATGAGCAGTTCTTC.

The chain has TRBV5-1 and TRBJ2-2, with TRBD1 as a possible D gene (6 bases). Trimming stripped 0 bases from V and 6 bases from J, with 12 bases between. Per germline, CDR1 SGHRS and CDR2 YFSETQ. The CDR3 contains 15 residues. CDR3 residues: CASSLGDRLAGELFF. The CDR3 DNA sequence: TGCGCCAGCAGCTTGGGCGACAGGCTGGCCGGGGAGCTGTTTTTT.

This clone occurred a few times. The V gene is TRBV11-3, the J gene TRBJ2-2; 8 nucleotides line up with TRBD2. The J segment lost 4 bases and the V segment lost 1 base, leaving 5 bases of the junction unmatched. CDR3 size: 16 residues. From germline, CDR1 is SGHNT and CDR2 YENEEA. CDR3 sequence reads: CASSLGPTSGTGELFF. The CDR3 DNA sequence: TGTGCCAGCAGCTTAGGCCCCACTAGCGGCACCGGGGAGCTGTTTTTT.

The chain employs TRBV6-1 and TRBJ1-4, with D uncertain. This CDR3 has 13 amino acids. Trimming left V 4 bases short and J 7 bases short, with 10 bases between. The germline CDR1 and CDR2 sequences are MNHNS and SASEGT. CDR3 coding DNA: TGTGCCAGCAGTGGCTCCAGCTCTGAAAAACTGTTTTTT. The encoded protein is CASSGSSSEKLFF.

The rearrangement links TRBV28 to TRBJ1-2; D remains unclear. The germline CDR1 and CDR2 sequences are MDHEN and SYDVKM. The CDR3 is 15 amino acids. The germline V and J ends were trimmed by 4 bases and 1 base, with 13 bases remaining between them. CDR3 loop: CASSSEGPFNYGYTF. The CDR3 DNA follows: TGTGCCAGCAGTTCGGAAGGACCCTTTAACTATGGCTACACCTTC.

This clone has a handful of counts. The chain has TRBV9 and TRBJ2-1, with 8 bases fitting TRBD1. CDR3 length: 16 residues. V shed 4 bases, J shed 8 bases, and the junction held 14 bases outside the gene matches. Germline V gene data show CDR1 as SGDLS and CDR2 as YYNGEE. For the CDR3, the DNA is TGTGCCAGCAGCCTTCGACAGGGGCCAGACGACGATGAGCAGTTCTTC. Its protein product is CASSLRQGPDDDEQFF. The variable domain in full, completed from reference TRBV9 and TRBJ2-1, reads DSGVTQTPKHLITATGQRVTLRCSPRSGDLSVYWYQQSLDQGLQFLIQYYNGEERAKGNILERFSAQQFPDLHSELNLSSLELGDSALYFCASSLRQGPDDDEQFFGPGTRLTVL.